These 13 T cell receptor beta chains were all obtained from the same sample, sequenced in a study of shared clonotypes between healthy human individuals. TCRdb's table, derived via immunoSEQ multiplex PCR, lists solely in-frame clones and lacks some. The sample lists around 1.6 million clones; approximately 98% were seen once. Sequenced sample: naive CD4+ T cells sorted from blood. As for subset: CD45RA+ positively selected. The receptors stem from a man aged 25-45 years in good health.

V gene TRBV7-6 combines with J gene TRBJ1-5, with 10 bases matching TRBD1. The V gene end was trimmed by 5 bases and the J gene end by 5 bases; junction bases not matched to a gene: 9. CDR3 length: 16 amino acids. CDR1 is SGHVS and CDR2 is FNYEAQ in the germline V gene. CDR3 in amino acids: CASSEGRDRGYQPQHF. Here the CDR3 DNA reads TGTGCCAGCAGCGAAGGAAGGGACAGGGGCTATCAGCCCCAGCATTTT.

The CDR3 protein is CASSLSFRTGRNTEAFF. CDR3 coding DNA: TGTGCCAGCAGTTTATCGTTTAGGACAGGGCGGAACACTGAAGCTTTCTTT. The chain joins TRBV27 to TRBJ1-1; 8 bases map to TRBD1. V lost 0 bases and J lost 1; bases outside the gene matches: 7. The CDR3 runs 17 residues. Germline V CDR1 and CDR2: MNHEY, SMNVEV (reference sequence).

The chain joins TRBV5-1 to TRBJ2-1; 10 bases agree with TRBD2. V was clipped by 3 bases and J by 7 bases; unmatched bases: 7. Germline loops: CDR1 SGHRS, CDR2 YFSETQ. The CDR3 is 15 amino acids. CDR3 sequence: CASSSGLADGNEQFF. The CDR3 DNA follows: TGCGCCAGCAGCTCCGGACTAGCGGACGGAAATGAGCAGTTCTTC.

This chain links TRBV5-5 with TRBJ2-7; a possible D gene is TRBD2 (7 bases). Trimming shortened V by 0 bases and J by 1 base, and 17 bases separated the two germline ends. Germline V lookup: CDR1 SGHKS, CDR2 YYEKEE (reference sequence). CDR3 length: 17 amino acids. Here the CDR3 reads CASSLAVYGGRSYEQYF. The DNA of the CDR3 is TGTGCCAGCAGCTTGGCCGTGTACGGGGGGCGGTCCTACGAGCAGTACTTC.

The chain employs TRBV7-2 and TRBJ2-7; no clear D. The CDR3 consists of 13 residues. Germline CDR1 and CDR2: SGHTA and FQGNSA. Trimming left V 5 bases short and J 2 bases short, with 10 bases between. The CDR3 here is CASSPNWAYEQYF. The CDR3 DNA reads TGTGCCAGCAGCCCAAATTGGGCCTACGAGCAGTACTTC.

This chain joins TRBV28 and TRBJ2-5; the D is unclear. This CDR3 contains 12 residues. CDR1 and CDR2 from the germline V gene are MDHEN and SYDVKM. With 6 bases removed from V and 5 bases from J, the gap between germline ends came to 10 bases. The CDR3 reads CASSTYSETQYF. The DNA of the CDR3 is TGTGCCAGCAGCACGTACTCCGAGACCCAGTACTTC.

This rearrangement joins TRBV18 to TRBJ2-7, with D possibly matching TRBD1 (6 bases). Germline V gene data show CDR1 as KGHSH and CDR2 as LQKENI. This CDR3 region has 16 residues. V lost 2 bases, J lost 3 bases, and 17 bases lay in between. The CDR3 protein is CASSPGQSPSYYEQYF. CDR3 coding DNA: TGTGCCAGCTCACCAGGACAGTCGCCCTCTTACTACGAGCAGTACTTC.

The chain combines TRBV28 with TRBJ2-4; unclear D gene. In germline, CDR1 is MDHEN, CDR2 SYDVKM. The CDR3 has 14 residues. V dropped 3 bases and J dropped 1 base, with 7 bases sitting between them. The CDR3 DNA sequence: TGTGCCAGCAGTTTGATTGGGGCCAAAAACATTCAGTACTTC. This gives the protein CASSLIGAKNIQYF.

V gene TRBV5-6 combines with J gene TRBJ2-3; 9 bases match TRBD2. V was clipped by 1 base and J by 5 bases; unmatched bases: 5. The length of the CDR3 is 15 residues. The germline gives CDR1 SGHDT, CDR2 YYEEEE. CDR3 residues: CASSLLAGNEDTQYF. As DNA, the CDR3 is TGTGCCAGCAGCTTGCTAGCGGGAAATGAAGATACGCAGTATTTT.

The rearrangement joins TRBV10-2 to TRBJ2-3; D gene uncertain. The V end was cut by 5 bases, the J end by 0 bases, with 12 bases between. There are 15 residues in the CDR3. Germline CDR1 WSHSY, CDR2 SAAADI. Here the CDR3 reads CASSWQLSSTDTQYF. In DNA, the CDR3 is TGCGCCAGCAGTTGGCAGCTCTCTAGCACAGATACGCAGTATTTT.

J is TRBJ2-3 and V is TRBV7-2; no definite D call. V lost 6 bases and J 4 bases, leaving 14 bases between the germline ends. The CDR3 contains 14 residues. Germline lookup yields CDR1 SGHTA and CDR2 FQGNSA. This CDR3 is CASREAGPPDTQYF. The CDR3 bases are TGTGCCAGCAGGGAAGCAGGCCCCCCAGATACGCAGTATTTT.

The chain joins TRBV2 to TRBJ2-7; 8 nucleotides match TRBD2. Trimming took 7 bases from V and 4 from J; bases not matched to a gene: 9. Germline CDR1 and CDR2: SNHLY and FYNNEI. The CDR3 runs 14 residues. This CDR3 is CASNREGKRYEQYF. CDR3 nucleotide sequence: TGTGCCAGCAATCGGGAGGGCAAAAGGTACGAGCAGTACTTC. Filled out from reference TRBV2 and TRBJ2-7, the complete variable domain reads EPEVTQTPSHQVTQMGQEVILRCVPISNHLYFYWYRQILGQKVEFLVSFYNNEISEKSEIFDDQFSVERPDGSNFTLKIRSTKLEDSAMYFCASNREGKRYEQYFGPGTRLTVT.

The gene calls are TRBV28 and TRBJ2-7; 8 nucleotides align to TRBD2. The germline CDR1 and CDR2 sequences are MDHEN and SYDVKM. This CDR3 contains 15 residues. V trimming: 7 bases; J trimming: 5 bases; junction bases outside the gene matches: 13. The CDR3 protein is CASTLWGGRSDEQYF. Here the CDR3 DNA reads TGTGCCAGCACTCTCTGGGGCGGGAGGTCTGACGAGCAGTACTTC.